The source of this T cell receptor (beta chain) is a study of shared clonotypes between healthy human individuals. About the research overall: CD4 naive and memory got three plates each, CD8 naive two, CD8 memory one. Broader study findings: Only a few donors were included, so the genetic and exposure-history diversity represented was limited. The naive CD4 repertoires of several donors were compared, and roughly 5% of clonotypes were shared. What rarefaction showed was incomplete sorted-subset sequencing despite large depth.

This clone was seen only once. Its matching antigen is unknown. The V and J ends lost 2 bases and 1 base respectively, with 9 bases between them. The CDR3 sequence is 14 residues long. CDR1 is SGDLS, CDR2 YYNGEE, per germline. Data came from immunoSEQ multiplex PCR; TCRdb stores just in-frame clones and leaves some out. The data show just over 2,000,000 clones, with less than 95% seen just once and 0.85% to 1.2% held by the top ten. Naive CD8 cells were CD45RO-negative, positively selected for CCR7, excluding terminally differentiated effector memory CD45RA+ cells. This TCR came from a man younger than 35 in good health. Material for sequencing was naive CD8+ T cells sorted from blood. V is TRBV9 and J is TRBJ1-1; D is ambiguous. CDR3: CASSVPTGNTEAFF. The CDR3 region has the DNA TGTGCCAGCAGCGTCCCGACTGGGAACACTGAAGCTTTCTTT. Looking up the rest from reference TRBV9 and TRBJ1-1 gives the full variable domain: DSGVTQTPKHLITATGQRVTLRCSPRSGDLSVYWYQQSLDQGLQFLIQYYNGEERAKGNILERFSAQQFPDLHSELNLSSLELGDSALYFCASSVPTGNTEAFFGQGTRLTVV.